This TCR beta chain is from a study of T-cell reconstitution after alpha-beta-depleted transplantation in children. V shed 6 bases and J shed 0 bases, with 8 bases lying between them. The CDR3 has 13 amino acids. The germline V gene encodes CDR1 SGHNT and CDR2 YENEEA. Library preparation (for TCRbeta) was performed with unique molecular identifiers. TCRdb re-called the PCR reads with MiXCR, one entry per CDR3 protein. The repertoire holds hundreds of thousands of distinct CDR3 sequences, with about 9.2% as singletons. This clonotype was counted a few times. The TCR comes from a human donor who donated a stem cell graft to a child with acute lymphoblastic leukemia. This sequence joins TRBV11-3 and TRBJ1-1, with D unresolved. This sample comprised PBMCs from the stem cell graft donor, obtained from the stem cell graft. CDR3 region: CASSHELNTEAFF. The CDR3 region has the DNA TGTGCCAGCAGTCACGAGTTGAACACTGAAGCTTTCTTT.